This TCR beta chain came from a study of cytomegalovirus exposure and HLA in healthy donors. Overall study findings and caveats: An ancestry cluster, one associated with Asian ancestry, reportedly showed fewer N-insertions than the approximately 720-donor mean in a later analysis.

This clone was seen a handful of times. Its antigen is not known. PCR amplification relied on 60 Vbeta primers (plus 13 Jbeta primers). Original analysis: About 88 million unique TCR beta chains, roughly 11 million of them shared, were counted by a later analysis. Produced via immunoSEQ multiplex PCR; TCRdb's table is partial and in-frame only. The V and J calls and clone size come from that table; D and trimming were worked out from the DNA. The table shows roughly 130,000 clones, with about 63% occurring only once. The sequencing input was PBMCs. This TCR was recovered from a man aged 25-45 years in good health and CMV-seropositive.

In nucleotides, the CDR3 is TGTGCCAGCAGTTTAAACATAGGGGCTACCGGGGAGCTGTTTTTT. Protein sequence: CASSLNIGATGELFF. V and J are TRBV27 and TRBJ2-2; TRBD1 might be the D (5 bases). This CDR3 spans 15 amino acids. The V and J ends lost 2 bases and 5 bases respectively, with 12 bases between them. From germline, CDR1 is MNHEY and CDR2 SMNVEV (reference sequence).